This T cell receptor (beta chain) was profiled in a study of Graves' ophthalmopathy and Graves' hyperthyroidism. Overall study results and limits: The 13-signature model separated ophthalmopathy from stable hyperthyroidism at roughly 90% sensitivity and 80% to 84% specificity. The model's ophthalmopathy progression predictions had about 71% sensitivity and over 72% specificity.

There are a few counts of this clonotype. The target antigen is unknown. Transcripts of RNA were the source for amplifying TCR beta CDR3 regions. In the first round, RT-PCR was carried out with HTBI primers, and a multiplex PCR formed the second round. TCRdb re-analysed the multiplex PCR reads in MiXCR, keeping a single row per CDR3 protein. Among roughly 500,000 distinct CDR3 sequences listed, roughly an eighth were seen once. The V end lost 0 bases, the J end lost 2 bases, and 8 bases lay between the germline ends. Germline V gives CDR1 MGHRA, CDR2 YSYEKL. The CDR3 totals 15 residues. The sequenced sample consisted of blood. The V and J genes are TRBV4-1 and TRBJ1-5, with D possibly TRBD1 on 5 matching bases. This sequence originates from a woman aged 25 to 39 with Graves' ophthalmopathy. The CDR3 nucleotides read TGCGCCAGCAGCCAAGATTTGGGGGGCAATCAGCCCCAGCATTTT. It is translated as CASSQDLGGNQPQHF.